These T cell receptor beta chains were read from a single sample in a study of cytomegalovirus exposure and HLA in healthy donors. Sequencing used immunoSEQ multiplex PCR; TCRdb keeps in-frame clones, though not all of them. The table has roughly 190,000 clones, around nine tenths seen once. The material sequenced was PBMCs. Every receptor here comes from a man aged 25-40 years in good health and CMV-seropositive. CDR3s include the opening cysteine and the closing phenylalanine or tryptophan. The D gene is left open where the match is weak. The size field is filled for only some rows; it gives once, few, many or a size class.

TRBV9,.,TRBJ2-7,.,TGTGCCAGCAGCGCCGGTAGGGTCATCAACGAGCAGTACTTC,CASSAGRVINEQYF
TRBV2,few,TRBJ2-7,TRBD1,TGTGCCAGTACAGACAGGGGAAGAGAGCAGTACTTC,CASTDRGREQYF
TRBV5-4,few,TRBJ1-6,.,TGTGCCAGCAGCGAAGTCAATTCACCCCTCCACTTT,CASSEVNSPLHF
TRBV5-1,few,TRBJ2-7,.,TGCGCCAGCAGCCGACAGGAGGAATCCTACGAGCAGTACTTC,CASSRQEESYEQYF
TRBV19,once,TRBJ1-2,.,TGTGCCAGTAGTATAGCGAGTACCTATGGCTACACCTTC,CASSIASTYGYTF
TRBV6-5,once,TRBJ1-2,.,TGTGCCAGCAGTTTTCCAGGGTCGGGCGGCTACACCTTC,CASSFPGSGGYTF
TRBV27,.,TRBJ2-3,TRBD2,TGTGCCAGCAGCTTATTTGGGACTAGCGGGAGTCCGACAGATACGCAGTATTTT,CASSLFGTSGSPTDTQYF
TRBV9,.,TRBJ1-3,.,TGTGCCAGCAGCGTGGCCAGCCACTCTGGAAACACCATATATTTT,CASSVASHSGNTIYF
TRBV4-1,.,TRBJ2-7,TRBD2,TGCGCCAGCAGGCGCATGGCGGGAGGACCGGACGAGCAGTACTTC,CASRRMAGGPDEQYF
TRBV19,few,TRBJ2-7,.,TGTGCCAGTAGTATAGTAGCAGGGCCCTACGAGCAGTACTTC,CASSIVAGPYEQYF
TRBV6-6,few,TRBJ2-1,.,TGTGCCAGCAGGGACGGGGGACCTAACAATGAGCAGTTCTTC,CASRDGGPNNEQFF
TRBV6-5,.,TRBJ1-5,.,TGTGCCAGCAGTTCCCGGACAGGCAATCAGCCCCAGCATTTT,CASSSRTGNQPQHF
TRBV7-9,few,TRBJ1-1,TRBD1,TGTGCCAGCAGCTATGGGACAGGGTGGGCTTTCTTT,CASSYGTGWAFF
TRBV30,few,TRBJ1-2,TRBD1,TGTGCCTGGATGGACAGGCCGTCGGGGTCCTATGGCTACACCTTC,CAWMDRPSGSYGYTF
TRBV5-1,.,TRBJ1-4,TRBD1,TGCGCCAGCAGCGTGACAGGGGTTCGCGAAAAACTGTTTTTT,CASSVTGVREKLFF
TRBV5-6,.,TRBJ2-7,TRBD1,TGTGCCAGCAGCTATGGGACAGGGGCCTACTACGAGCAGTACTTC,CASSYGTGAYYEQYF
TRBV19,few,TRBJ1-1,TRBD1,TGTGCCAGTAGTACCCGACAGGGATCCACTGAAGCTTTCTTT,CASSTRQGSTEAFF
TRBV4-2,.,TRBJ2-7,TRBD2,TGTGCCAGCAGCCAGGAAGCGGGGGGCGGCTACGAGCAGTACTTC,CASSQEAGGGYEQYF
TRBV28,.,TRBJ1-3,.,TGTGCCAGCAGTTTAATTGGGACCGGGCCAATCTCTGGAAACACCATATATTTT,CASSLIGTGPISGNTIYF
TRBV10-3,.,TRBJ2-3,.,TGTGCCATCAGTGATTCGGGCACAGATACGCAGTATTTT,CAISDSGTDTQYF
TRBV25-1,.,TRBJ2-3,.,TGTGCCAGCAGCGAATCGGGCGGGAGCACAGATACGCAGTATTTT,CASSESGGSTDTQYF
TRBV11-2,.,TRBJ2-7,.,TGTGCCAGCAGCTTAGATCACGGCAAGGGAGGTGAGCAGTACTTC,CASSLDHGKGGEQYF